The next 8 T cell receptor beta chains were all read from a single sample in a study of blood T cell repertoires in COVID-19. Measured with immunoSEQ multiplex PCR; TCRdb has only the in-frame clones, and not every one. The sample lists under 45,000 clones, under 90% seen once, with around 44% in the top ten. The sample comprised peripheral blood. Receptors originate from a human donor in a cohort sampled during active COVID-19.

The table lists this clone with a count of one. The chain recombines TRBV19 with TRBJ2-2; TRBD1 agrees at 8 bases. The junction had 5 bases not matched to a gene; V was cut back by 5 bases and J by 0 bases. This CDR3 has 16 residues. Germline V lookup: CDR1 LNHDA, CDR2 SQIVND (reference sequence). CDR3: CASSGRTGTNTGELFF. CDR3 DNA: TGTGCCAGTAGTGGTCGGACAGGGACGAACACCGGGGAGCTGTTTTTT.

The rearrangement uses TRBV9 and TRBJ1-4; unclear D gene. The germline V gene encodes CDR1 SGDLS and CDR2 YYNGEE. V was pared by 3 bases and J by 7 bases, with 7 bases between. The CDR3 length is 12 residues. CDR3 in amino acids: CASSAAGEKLFF. The CDR3 DNA reads TGTGCCAGCAGCGCCGCCGGTGAAAAACTGTTTTTT.

In DNA, the CDR3 is TGTGCCAGCAGCCAAGGGAGGTGGCCAGCCACAGATACGCAGTATTTT. This gives the protein CASSQGRWPATDTQYF. This chain connects TRBV3-1 (or the pseudogene TRBV3-2) to TRBJ2-3, with D tentatively TRBD2 (5 bases). The CDR3 consists of 16 residues. Germline CDR1 reads LGHDT; CDR2 reads YNNKEL (reference sequence). V lost 1 base and J 2 bases, leaving 13 bases between the germline ends.

This rearrangement joins TRBV4-1 to TRBJ1-2; the D gene is possibly TRBD1 (6 bases). There are 15 residues in the CDR3. Germline assignment: CDR1 MGHRA and CDR2 YSYEKL. V was shortened by 0 bases and J by 3 bases, with 11 bases between the two germline ends. The CDR3 is CASSQEEQGDYGYTF. The CDR3 bases are TGCGCCAGCAGCCAAGAGGAACAGGGTGACTATGGCTACACCTTC.

This clone came up once. The gene calls are TRBV7-9 and TRBJ2-1; 8 positions match TRBD2. Losses at the gene ends were 0 bases for V and 1 base for J; bases not matched to a gene: 2. Germline CDR1 is SEHNR and CDR2 is FQNEAQ (reference sequence). CDR3 length equals 16 residues. CDR3 DNA sequence: TGTGCCAGCAGCTTAGCCGGGGGGGCGTCCTACAATGAGCAGTTCTTC. This translates into CASSLAGGASYNEQFF.

The J gene is TRBJ1-2, the V gene TRBV13; 8 bases map to TRBD1. V was clipped by 5 bases and J by 5 bases; unmatched bases: 10. The CDR3 consists of 15 residues. Germline CDR1 PRHDT, CDR2 FYEKMQ (reference sequence). CDR3 protein: CASSHRQGALYGYTF. Written as DNA, the CDR3 is TGTGCCAGCAGCCATCGGCAGGGGGCGCTTTATGGCTACACCTTC.

This chain links TRBV7-8 with TRBJ1-5, with TRBD1 as a possible D gene (5 bases). CDR1 is SGHVS, CDR2 FQNEAQ, per germline. The length of the CDR3 is 13 residues. Deletions cut 4 bases from V and 4 bases from J, with 8 bases between. The CDR3 region is CASSSTENQPQHF. The CDR3 coding sequence is TGTGCCAGCAGCTCGACAGAGAATCAGCCCCAGCATTTT.

The rearrangement uses TRBV4-3 and TRBJ1-4; TRBD1 matches at 7 bases. V shed 3 bases and J 11 bases; nucleotides not matched to a gene: 6. The CDR3 covers 13 residues. Germline lookup yields CDR1 LGHNA and CDR2 YSLEER. The CDR3 DNA reads as TGCGCCAGCAGCCATGGCAGGGGGAACAAACTGTTTTTT. Protein sequence: CASSHGRGNKLFF.